Each of the 19 T cell receptor beta chains below was sequenced from the same sample in a study of vaccination and CD4 T cells after COVID-19 (dated by TCRdb to between 2020 and 2023). Antigens for these TCRs are unknown. The sample's treatment or condition label, decoded: approximately 9-day PBMC culture with coronavirus spike peptide pools or control peptides (ViraFEST assay). The library relied on PCR. The sample was run on an Illumina iSeq 100. At the Johns Hopkins FTIC core, DNA from the cultured CD4+ T cells underwent TCR sequencing with the Oncomine TCR Beta short-read assay. TCRdb reprocessed the public reads (quality trimming at Q25 with fastp, clone calling with MiXCR) and kept in-frame beta chains. Rows are unified per CDR3 protein, each entry keeping the most common DNA and genes. The sample yields about 18,000 distinct CDR3 sequences; 40% to 60% were counted once. The top ten constitute about 10% of the sample.

The sequenced sample was CD4+ T cells from blood, cultured in vitro, obtained before SARS-CoV-2 vaccination. The source is a human donor who had recovered from COVID-19.

This clonotype was seen a handful of times. J is TRBJ2-3 and V is TRBV21-1; TRBD2 was called by the table and not checked on the DNA. TRBV21-1 represents a pseudogene. This CDR3 has 15 amino acids. Written as DNA, the CDR3 is TGTGCCAGCAGCAGCCCGGGACTAGCGGGAGGTACGCAGTATTTT. Residues: CASSSPGLAGGTQYF.

This chain connects TRBV19 to TRBJ2-7; D uncertain. CDR3 size: 15 residues. Per the germline V gene, CDR1 is LNHDA and CDR2 is SQIVND (reference sequence). V was cut by 1 base and J by 0 bases, with 10 bases left in between. The chain's CDR3 is CASSIGGVRSYEQYF. CDR3 in DNA: TGTGCCAGTAGTATAGGAGGCGTCCGCTCCTACGAGCAGTACTTC.

The chain joins TRBV12-3 or TRBV12-4 to TRBJ1-2; 8 bases agree with TRBD1. J gave up 7 bases and V 5 bases, and 3 bases lay outside the gene matches. CDR3 length equals 12 residues. CDR3 sequence: CASSRTGSGYTF. CDR3 DNA: TGTGCCAGCAGTCGGACAGGGTCTGGCTACACCTTC.

The chain combines TRBV7-9 with TRBJ2-5, with D possibly TRBD2 on 5 matching bases. The CDR3 extends over 15 amino acids. V was pared by 5 bases and J by 2 bases, with 15 bases between. Germline V gene data show CDR1 as SEHNR and CDR2 as FQNEAQ (reference sequence). CDR3 amino acids: CASSGGLMGQETQYF. CDR3 coding DNA: TGTGCCAGCAGCGGCGGGCTAATGGGGCAAGAGACCCAGTACTTC.

The chain recombines TRBV7-2 with TRBJ2-2; tentatively, D is TRBD2 (6 bases). The CDR3 contains 16 residues. V lost 2 bases, J lost 4 bases, and 14 bases lay in between. Germline V lookup: CDR1 SGHTA, CDR2 FQGNSA. DNA for the CDR3: TGTGCCAGCAGCTTACGGGGGAGTCGGATCACCGGGGAGCTGTTTTTT. It translates to CASSLRGSRITGELFF.

The rearrangement joins TRBV6-1 to TRBJ2-7; TRBD2 agrees at 8 bases. The CDR3 contains 15 residues. CDR1 and CDR2 from the germline V gene are MNHNS and SASEGT. The V segment lost 6 bases and the J segment 0 bases; nucleotides outside the gene matches: 7. CDR3 in DNA: TGTGCCAGCAGACCAAGCGGGAGTACCTCCTACGAGCAGTACTTC. It encodes CASRPSGSTSYEQYF.

The chain carries TRBV6-5 and TRBJ2-5; TRBD2 matches at 7 bases. Per germline, CDR1 MNHEY and CDR2 SVGAGI. This CDR3 spans 14 amino acids. Trimming at V came to 2 bases and at J to 4 bases, leaving 4 bases not matched to a gene. The CDR3 region has the DNA TGTGCCAGCAGTTACGCGGGAGAAGGAGAGACCCAGTACTTC. Protein product: CASSYAGEGETQYF.

This sequence joins TRBV2 and TRBJ2-3; TRBD2 matches 7 bases. Germline CDR1 is SNHLY and CDR2 is FYNNEI. V was clipped by 6 bases and J by 2 bases; unmatched bases: 8. The CDR3 runs to 15 residues. The CDR3 region is CASRSSSGVTDTQYF. CDR3 nucleotide sequence: TGTGCCAGCAGAAGCTCCAGCGGGGTCACAGATACGCAGTATTTT.

The chain links TRBV10-3 to TRBJ1-2; weak D call: TRBD1 (6 bases). Trimming took off 8 bases at V and 3 bases at J, with 13 bases between the two ends. The CDR3 totals 13 residues. The V gene's germline CDR1 is ENHRY and CDR2 SYGVKD. DNA for the CDR3: TGTGCCATCCAAGGAAACAGGGACTATGGCTACACCTTC. This codes for CAIQGNRDYGYTF.

This clonotype has only a few counts. The V call is TRBV24-1, the J call TRBJ2-1; TRBD2 might be the D (6 bases). V was shortened by 4 bases and J by 8 bases, with 11 bases between the two germline ends. Germline CDR1 and CDR2: KGHDR and SFDVKD. The length of the CDR3 is 13 residues. The CDR3 region has the DNA TGTGCCACCAGTGAACGGGACTTCGATGAGCAGTTCTTC. It yields the protein CATSERDFDEQFF.

J is TRBJ2-1 and V is TRBV10-3; the match to TRBD2 covers 11 bases. V lost 0 bases and J lost 5; bases outside the gene matches: 3. Germline V gene sequence: CDR1 ENHRY, CDR2 SYGVKD. The CDR3 loop spans 16 amino acids. DNA for the CDR3: TGTGCCATCAGTGAGTCTTTGGGACTAGCGGACAATGAGCAGTTCTTC. Translating gives CAISESLGLADNEQFF.

This clonotype was observed a handful of times. The rearrangement uses TRBV20-1 and TRBJ2-3; D perhaps matches TRBD2 (6 bases). The ends were cut back, 3 bases at V and 0 bases at J, with 10 bases in the middle. The germline V gene has CDR1 DFQATT and CDR2 SNEGSKA (reference sequence). The CDR3 covers 14 residues. The CDR3 reads CSARVADSTDTQYF. The CDR3 nucleotides are TGCAGTGCTAGGGTAGCGGATAGCACAGATACGCAGTATTTT.

The chain carries TRBV10-3 and TRBJ1-2, with TRBD1 matching 7 bases. The germline gives CDR1 ENHRY, CDR2 SYGVKD. The J segment lost 2 bases and the V segment lost 2 bases, leaving 2 bases of the junction unmatched. CDR3 length: 14 amino acids. CDR3 loop: CAISEGTANYGYTF. CDR3 bases: TGTGCCATCAGTGAGGGGACAGCCAACTATGGCTACACCTTC.

CDR3 loop: CASSLAFGVSYEQYF. Written as DNA, the CDR3 is TGTGCCAGCAGCTTAGCGTTTGGCGTCTCCTACGAGCAGTACTTC. This chain links TRBV7-2 with TRBJ2-7; D ambiguous. Germline V gives CDR1 SGHTA, CDR2 FQGNSA. CDR3 length: 15 residues. Trimming stripped 0 bases from V and 0 bases from J, with 9 bases between.

This chain connects TRBV7-9 to TRBJ2-7; 8 bases are shared with TRBD2. V gave up 5 bases and J gave up 3 bases; unmatched junction bases: 12. Germline CDR1 is SEHNR and CDR2 is FQNEAQ (reference sequence). The CDR3 extends over 16 amino acids. CDR3 nucleotides: TGTGCCAGCAGCCCCCTTAGGGCGGGAGGAAGCTACGAGCAGTACTTC. Translated: CASSPLRAGGSYEQYF. Combining the CDR3 with reference TRBV7-9 and TRBJ2-7 gives the whole variable domain DTGVSQNPRHKITKRGQNVTFRCDPISEHNRLYWYRQTLGQGPEFLTYFQNEAQLEKSRLLSDRFSAERPKGSFSTLEIQRTEQGDSAMYLCASSPLRAGGSYEQYFGPGTRLTVT.

This rearrangement joins TRBV7-9 to TRBJ1-5; TRBD1 agrees at 7 bases. V was pared by 5 bases and J by 3 bases, with 4 bases of the junction left unmatched. Looked up from germline, CDR1 is SEHNR and CDR2 is FQNEAQ (reference sequence). The CDR3 has 14 amino acids. CDR3 residues: CASSPGTDNQPQHF. As DNA, the CDR3 is TGTGCCAGCAGCCCCGGGACAGACAATCAGCCCCAGCATTTT. Using reference TRBV7-9 and TRBJ1-5 for the parts outside the CDR3, the full variable domain is DTGVSQNPRHKITKRGQNVTFRCDPISEHNRLYWYRQTLGQGPEFLTYFQNEAQLEKSRLLSDRFSAERPKGSFSTLEIQRTEQGDSAMYLCASSPGTDNQPQHFGDGTRLSIL.

The chain recombines TRBV7-3 with TRBJ2-1, with TRBD2 as a possible D gene (6 bases). Germline lookup yields CDR1 SGHTA and CDR2 FQGTGA. CDR3 length: 15 residues. Trimming took off 5 bases at V and 6 bases at J, with 17 bases between the two ends. The CDR3 region is CASSRVAGRFNEQFF. The CDR3 DNA follows: TGTGCCAGCAGCCGTGTGGCGGGACGGTTCAATGAGCAGTTCTTC.

The chain uses TRBV14 and TRBJ2-7, with 7 bases fitting TRBD2. V shed 4 bases, J shed 1 base, and the junction held 13 bases outside the gene matches. The CDR3 is 17 residues long. From germline, CDR1 is SGHDN and CDR2 FVKESK. The CDR3 DNA reads TGTGCCAGCAGCCCCTATGGCAGCGGGCGGGGGTCCTACGAGCAGTACTTC. It is translated as CASSPYGSGRGSYEQYF.

The chain employs TRBV5-4 and TRBJ1-5, with D possibly TRBD1 on 6 matching bases. This CDR3 spans 15 amino acids. Germline V CDR1 and CDR2: SGHNT, YYREEE (reference sequence). The V gene lost 0 bases and the J gene lost 4 bases, with 11 bases spanning the gap. Here the CDR3 DNA reads TGTGCCAGCAGCTTGGGAGGGGGGACTAATCAGCCCCAGCATTTT. Translating gives CASSLGGGTNQPQHF.